These T cell receptor beta chains were read from a single sample in a study of T cell repertoires in aging, cancer and after chemotherapy. Each CDR3 protein gets one entry after TCRdb re-called the multiplex PCR reads with MiXCR. The data contain roughly 1,800 distinct CDR3 sequences, under 60% of them seen just once; the ten biggest clones take up about four fifths. Sequenced: blood. Receptors were obtained from a human donor with a blood cancer. Both conserved end residues are part of each CDR3. The D gene is left open where the match is weak. Clone size appears in some rows only: once, few, many, or a class for an expanded clone.

d_gene	v_gene	j_gene	abundance	CDR3nt	CDR3aa
TRBD2	TRBV19	TRBJ2-1	-	TGTGCCAGTAGTATAGGCCTAGCGGGAGGTTGGACTCTCAATGAGCAGTTCTTC	CASSIGLAGGWTLNEQFF
TRBD2	TRBV5-5	TRBJ2-5	few	TGTGCCAGCAGCCTAAGACTAGCGGGAGGGTACCAAGAGACCCAGTACTTC	CASSLRLAGGYQETQYF
TRBD2	TRBV5-6	TRBJ2-2	few	TGTGCCAGCAGCTTGGTAGGACTAGCGGGGAAAGACGGGGAGCTGTTTTTT	CASSLVGLAGKDGELFF
TRBD2	TRBV4-3	TRBJ2-7	-	TGCGCCAGCAGCCAAGCGATTAGCGGGATATACGAGCAGTACTTC	CASSQAISGIYEQYF
TRBD2	TRBV29-1	TRBJ2-7	medium-sized	TGCAGCGCCGACCCCCCGACTAGCGGGAACTACGAGCAGTACTTC	CSADPPTSGNYEQYF
-	TRBV19	TRBJ2-6	-	TGTGCCAGTAGTATGGGACAAGCCTCTGGGGCCAACGTCCTGACTTTC	CASSMGQASGANVLTF
TRBD2	TRBV27	TRBJ2-1	-	TGTGCCAGCAGTTTATGGGCTAGCGGGGACAATGAGCAGTTCTTC	CASSLWASGDNEQFF
TRBD1	TRBV29-1	TRBJ2-2	once	TGCGGGACCCGGACAGGGGGCACCGGGGAGCTGTATTTT	CGTRTGGTGELYF
TRBD2	TRBV13	TRBJ2-6	-	TGTGCCAGCAGCTTGGCCGGGGGGAGTCGGGGGGCCAACGTCCTGACTTTC	CASSLAGGSRGANVLTF
TRBD1	TRBV19	TRBJ2-5	few	TGTGCCAGTAGTAAACCCGGGACAGGGAGGCAAGAGACCCAGTACTTC	CASSKPGTGRQETQYF
-	TRBV15	TRBJ1-6	few	TGTGCCACCAGCAGAGGCGGAGATTCACCCCTCCACTTT	CATSRGGDSPLHF
-	TRBV20-1	TRBJ1-3	-	TGCAGTGCGTGGGAATCTGGAAACACCATATATTTT	CSAWESGNTIYF
-	TRBV6-5	TRBJ2-1	-	TGTGCCAGCAGTACCCGGGACGCCAGCTCCTACAATGAGCAGTTCTTC	CASSTRDASSYNEQFF
-	TRBV6-5	TRBJ2-2	few	TGTGCCAGCAGTTACGGTCAGATGAACACCGGGGAGCTGTTTTTT	CASSYGQMNTGELFF
-	TRBV15	TRBJ2-3	-	TGTGCCACCAGCAGAGAGGCGGTGGGCACAGATACGCAGTATTTT	CATSREAVGTDTQYF
-	TRBV6-2/TRBV6-3	TRBJ2-1	-	TGTGCCAGCAGTCGGACGGAAGGGGAGGTGTTGGACAATGAGCAGTTCTTC	CASSRTEGEVLDNEQFF
-	TRBV7-9	TRBJ2-5	few	TGTGCCAGCACCACCCTCGACGGACTCATTCGGGAGACCCAGTACTTC	CASTTLDGLIRETQYF
TRBD2	TRBV13	TRBJ2-7	-	TGTGCCAGCAGCTTCTCCCTTAGCGGGAGAGGTGGCGAGCAGTACTTC	CASSFSLSGRGGEQYF
-	TRBV19	TRBJ1-2	-	TGTGCCAGTAGTACCCCTGACAGCTATGGCTACACCTTC	CASSTPDSYGYTF
TRBD2	TRBV28	TRBJ2-1	-	TGTGCCAGCAGTTCGATCCGACTAGCGGGAGCCAATGAGCAGTTCTTC	CASSSIRLAGANEQFF
TRBD2	TRBV5-6	TRBJ2-2	few	TGTGCCAGCAGCTACTGGACTAGCGCAAACACCGGGGAGCTGTTTTTT	CASSYWTSANTGELFF
-	TRBV20-1	TRBJ2-3	few	TGCAGTGCTGGCTTACTAGGCGCAGATACGCAGTATTTT	CSAGLLGADTQYF
-	TRBV29-1	TRBJ2-6	-	TGCAGCGTTGAGGCCCCCGGGGGAGGGGCCAACGTCCTGACTTTC	CSVEAPGGGANVLTF
-	TRBV29-1	TRBJ2-7	-	TGCAGCGGGGGGTACGAGAGCGAGCAGTACTTC	CSGGYESEQYF
-	TRBV19	TRBJ2-1	few	TGTGCCAGTAGGGGGGCCGATAGAGCAAGAACTTACAATGAGCAGTTCTTC	CASRGADRARTYNEQFF
-	TRBV13	TRBJ2-7	-	TGTGCCAGCAGCCCGGTCTACGAGCAGTACTTC	CASSPVYEQYF
TRBD2	TRBV19	TRBJ2-1	-	TGTGCCAGTAGTATAAGGGGCGGGGGTGCGGGACTTGAGCAGTTCTTC	CASSIRGGGAGLEQFF
-	TRBV13	TRBJ1-6	few	TGTGCCAGCAGCCTGGATAATTCACCCCTCCACTTT	CASSLDNSPLHF
-	TRBV5-1	TRBJ1-2	-	TGCGCCAGCAGCTTGGCGAGGGCTTCTAACTATGGCTACACCTTC	CASSLARASNYGYTF
TRBD1	TRBV6-1	TRBJ1-4	-	TGTGCCAGCAGTGAGGACAGGGCATACGAAAAACTGTTTTTT	CASSEDRAYEKLFF
-	TRBV2	TRBJ2-3	-	TGTGCCAGCAGGGAACGGGGAGCGGGTGGAACAGATACGCAGTATTTT	CASRERGAGGTDTQYF
-	TRBV19	TRBJ2-2	-	TGTGCCAGTAGTATAGTGGGGTCCGGGGAGCTGTTTTTT	CASSIVGSGELFF
TRBD1	TRBV5-4	TRBJ2-7	-	TGTGCCAGCAGCACAAGGACAGGGAACGACGAGCAGTACTTC	CASSTRTGNDEQYF
-	TRBV10-2	TRBJ1-4	-	TGCGCCAGCAGTGAGGGGGGGACTAATGAAAAACTGTTTTTT	CASSEGGTNEKLFF
-	TRBV5-4	TRBJ2-3	once	TGTGCCAGCAGCTTGGGGCCTAGGGAGCAGTATTTT	CASSLGPREQYF
TRBD1	TRBV30	TRBJ2-7	-	TGTGCCTCCTCAGGACAGGGCTTCTCCTACAAGCAGTACTTC	CASSGQGFSYKQYF
-	TRBV19	TRBJ2-1	few	TGTGCCAGTAGTATAAGCAGGGCCAATGAGCAGTTCTTC	CASSISRANEQFF
-	TRBV6-5	TRBJ2-1	-	TGTGCCAGCAGTTACCCCGACAATGAGCAGTTCTTC	CASSYPDNEQFF
-	TRBV7-6	TRBJ2-5	-	TGTGCCAGCAGCCCGCAACCCGGCAAGGTAGAGACCCAGTACTTC	CASSPQPGKVETQYF
TRBD1	TRBV10-3	TRBJ2-7	-	TGTGCCATCAGTGAGCCGGGACAGGGTAGAGGATCCGTCTACGAGCAGTACTTC	CAISEPGQGRGSVYEQYF
-	TRBV27	TRBJ2-6	-	TGTGCCAGCAGTCCGCGAGGGGCCAACGTCCTGACTTTC	CASSPRGANVLTF
-	TRBV30	TRBJ1-3	once	TGTGCCTGGAGTGCACCTGGGACATTTTCTGGAAACACCATATATTTT	CAWSAPGTFSGNTIYF
TRBD2	TRBV29-1	TRBJ2-7	-	TGCAGCGTTGCAACTAGCGGGCGCTACGAGCAGTACTTC	CSVATSGRYEQYF
-	TRBV5-6	TRBJ2-2	-	TGTGCCAGCAGCTTGGTTCTGGGAGGTGGCACCGGGGAGCTGTTTTTT	CASSLVLGGGTGELFF
TRBD1	TRBV30	TRBJ2-7	-	TGTGCCTGGAGTAGGCAGGGGGCGGACGAGCAGTACTTC	CAWSRQGADEQYF
-	TRBV19	TRBJ2-1	-	TGTGCCAGTAGTGTGACGCTTCGTGCGGATGAGCAGTTCTTC	CASSVTLRADEQFF
-	TRBV6-6	TRBJ2-5	-	TGTGCCAGCAGTCTGGGGACATATCAAGAGACCCAGTACTTC	CASSLGTYQETQYF
-	TRBV19	TRBJ1-1	once	TGTGCCAGTAGTATTTGGGTCGGGGGCTTAACGAACACTGAAGCTTTCTTT	CASSIWVGGLTNTEAFF
TRBD1	TRBV15	TRBJ2-2	few	TGTGCCAGCAGCCGGGACAGCGGTAACACCGGGGAGCTGTTTTTT	CASSRDSGNTGELFF
-	TRBV12-3/TRBV12-4	TRBJ2-2	-	TGTGCCAGCAGTTTCCGTCGAGAGCTGTTTTTT	CASSFRRELFF
TRBD1	TRBV11-1	TRBJ2-5	-	TGTGCCAGCAGCTTATCGGGACAGGAAGAGACCCAGTACTTC	CASSLSGQEETQYF
-	TRBV29-1	TRBJ2-5	-	TGCAGCATCCCCTGGGGAAGAGAGACCCAGTACTTC	CSIPWGRETQYF